These 30 T cell receptor beta chains were sequenced from one sample in a study of T cells in Graves' hyperthyroidism and ophthalmopathy. Template material for amplifying TCR beta CDR3 regions consisted of RNA transcripts. HTBI primers drove first-round RT-PCR of the TCR CDR3. MiXCR, run by TCRdb on the multiplex PCR reads, gives a single entry per CDR3 protein. The sample shows approximately 250,000 distinct CDR3 sequences, over 20% of them seen only once. The sample comprised blood. The receptors stem from a woman aged 40 to 55 with Graves' ophthalmopathy.

This clonotype occurred a few times. CDR3 sequence: CATSDLPGRSQETQYF. In DNA, the CDR3 is TGTGCCACCAGTGATTTGCCGGGACGAAGCCAAGAGACCCAGTACTTC. The chain is built from TRBV24-1 and TRBJ2-5; possibly TRBD1 or TRBD2 for D (5 bases each). V was trimmed by 0 bases and J by 1 base, leaving 11 bases between them. CDR1 is KGHDR, CDR2 SFDVKD, per germline. The CDR3 is 16 amino acids.

This clonotype was seen repeatedly, ten times or more. This chain links TRBV2 with TRBJ1-2; possibly TRBD1 for D (5 bases). Germline CDR1 and CDR2: SNHLY and FYNNEI. The CDR3 loop spans 13 amino acids. With 3 bases removed from V and 3 bases from J, the gap between germline ends came to 8 bases. The CDR3 here is CASSDSRDYGYTF. The CDR3, as DNA: TGTGCCAGCAGTGATAGCAGGGACTATGGCTACACCTTC.

Many counts were recorded for this clonotype. V is TRBV6-5 and J is TRBJ2-7; 8 nucleotides match TRBD1. The CDR3 runs 16 residues. Unmatched junction bases numbered 13, after V lost 2 bases and J lost 7 bases. From germline, CDR1 is MNHEY and CDR2 SVGAGI. Here the CDR3 DNA reads TGTGCCAGCAGTTACCGACAGGGGACGGACCCGGGGGAGCAGTACTTC. It encodes CASSYRQGTDPGEQYF.

The genes are TRBV12-3 or TRBV12-4 and TRBJ2-3, with 8 positions matching TRBD2. V shed 2 bases and J 9 bases; nucleotides not matched to a gene: 1. The CDR3 contains 12 residues. The CDR3, as DNA: TGTGCCAGCAGTTTAAAGCGGGGGACGCAGTATTTT. Encoded protein: CASSLKRGTQYF.

This clonotype was seen repeatedly, ten times or more. Here the CDR3 reads CASSTVDTQETQYF. CDR3 in DNA: TGTGCCAGTAGTACCGTCGACACCCAAGAGACCCAGTACTTC. V is TRBV19 and J is TRBJ2-5; D is undetermined. The CDR3 is 14 amino acids. Germline V gene data show CDR1 as LNHDA and CDR2 as SQIVND (reference sequence). Trimming shortened V by 4 bases and J by 1 base, and 10 bases separated the two germline ends.

This clonotype was seen ten or more times. This chain joins TRBV4-1 and TRBJ2-2; no reliable D call. There are 16 residues in the CDR3. The germline CDR1 and CDR2 sequences are MGHRA and YSYEKL. Trimming left V 0 bases short and J 3 bases short, with 11 bases between. This chain's CDR3 is CASSQDPAGYTGELFF. CDR3 coding DNA: TGCGCCAGCAGCCAAGATCCCGCAGGCTACACCGGGGAGCTGTTTTTT.

This chain connects TRBV12-3 or TRBV12-4 to TRBJ2-5, with 9 bases identical to TRBD2. This CDR3 is 15 amino acids long. Germline trimming cut 0 bases from V and 5 bases from J; bases unmatched to any gene: 4. For the CDR3, the DNA is TGTGCCAGCAGTTTAGCTAGCGGGAGTTGGGAGACCCAGTACTTC. This sequence encodes CASSLASGSWETQYF.

V and J are TRBV7-8 and TRBJ2-5; TRBD2 aligns across 13 bases. Germline CDR1 and CDR2: SGHVS and FQNEAQ. CDR3 length: 15 residues. The trim removed 5 bases at V and 8 bases at J, leaving 8 bases unmatched. The CDR3 DNA reads as TGTGCCAGCAGCGTCCGGAGACTAGCGGGAGGAACCCAGTACTTC. Protein sequence: CASSVRRLAGGTQYF.

This clonotype was seen at least ten times. The rearrangement links TRBV7-9 to TRBJ2-2; D assignment may be TRBD1 or TRBD2 (5 bases each). There are 15 residues in the CDR3. The ends were cut back, 1 base at V and 4 bases at J, with 10 bases in the middle. Per the germline V gene, CDR1 is SEHNR and CDR2 is FQNEAQ (reference sequence). As DNA, the CDR3 is TGTGCCAGCAGCTTAGAAGGGACGGGCACCGGGGAGCTGTTTTTT. As protein: CASSLEGTGTGELFF. The entire variable domain, with the rest obtained from reference TRBV7-9 and TRBJ2-2, is as follows: DTGVSQNPRHKITKRGQNVTFRCDPISEHNRLYWYRQTLGQGPEFLTYFQNEAQLEKSRLLSDRFSAERPKGSFSTLEIQRTEQGDSAMYLCASSLEGTGTGELFFGEGSRLTVL.

This clonotype was found many times. The rearrangement links TRBV28 to TRBJ2-2; TRBD1 or TRBD2 may be the D gene (5 bases each). Germline V gene data show CDR1 as MDHEN and CDR2 as SYDVKM. V lost 2 bases to trimming and J lost 1 base, with 8 bases between them. The CDR3 extends over 15 amino acids. For the CDR3, the DNA is TGTGCCAGCAGTTTAGGGACCCTGAACACCGGGGAGCTGTTTTTT. Protein sequence: CASSLGTLNTGELFF.

This clonotype occurred many times. The CDR3 DNA reads as TGTGCCAGCTCACCCCCGAGGAATCCCTACGAGCAGTACTTC. Residues: CASSPPRNPYEQYF. The chain couples TRBV18 to TRBJ2-7; D not certain. V dropped 3 bases and J dropped 2 bases, with 11 bases sitting between them. The germline gives CDR1 KGHSH, CDR2 LQKENI. The CDR3 is 14 residues long.

This clonotype was detected ten times or more. This CDR3 is CASSSGGGLAEAFF. The CDR3 DNA is TGTGCCAGCAGTAGTGGGGGGGGGCTCGCTGAAGCTTTCTTT. This chain uses TRBV6-5 with TRBJ1-1; tentative D call: TRBD1 (6 bases). The CDR3 has 14 residues. From germline, CDR1 is MNHEY and CDR2 SVGAGI. The germline V and J ends were trimmed by 5 bases and 6 bases, with 16 bases remaining between them.

This clonotype was counted many times. This chain connects TRBV29-1 to TRBJ1-1; tentatively, D is TRBD1 (5 bases). Per the germline V gene, CDR1 is SQVTM and CDR2 is ANQGSEA. This CDR3 spans 14 amino acids. Deletions cut 6 bases from V and 0 bases from J, with 14 bases between. In DNA form, the CDR3 reads TGCAGCGTGGCGGGGGACGCCCTGAACACTGAAGCTTTCTTT. Amino acid sequence: CSVAGDALNTEAFF.

This chain uses TRBV7-2 with TRBJ1-5, with a weak D call TRBD1 (6 bases). The germline gives CDR1 SGHTA, CDR2 FQGNSA. CDR3 length: 15 amino acids. V was shortened by 3 bases and J by 2 bases, with 11 bases between the two germline ends. The CDR3 reads CASSLQGTGNQPQHF. For the CDR3, the DNA is TGTGCCAGCAGCTTGCAGGGGACGGGCAATCAGCCCCAGCATTTT.

This clonotype has a handful of counts. The chain employs TRBV28 and TRBJ1-2, with D hard to call. Germline V gene sequence: CDR1 MDHEN, CDR2 SYDVKM. V lost 8 bases and J 0 bases, leaving 19 bases between the germline ends. This CDR3 comprises 16 residues. The CDR3 DNA follows: TGTGCCAGCCTGCCAGTCCAGGTCGGTTCTAACTATGGCTACACCTTC. Encoded protein: CASLPVQVGSNYGYTF.

This clonotype was recorded at least ten times. The rearrangement joins TRBV29-1 to TRBJ2-5; D ambiguous. V dropped 1 base and J dropped 2 bases, with 11 bases sitting between them. This CDR3 is built from 14 residues. Germline V gene data show CDR1 as SQVTM and CDR2 as ANQGSEA. The CDR3 DNA reads as TGCAGCGTTGAAGGTCAGGTGGGGCAAGAGACCCAGTACTTC. This translates into CSVEGQVGQETQYF.

V usage is TRBV28 and J usage is TRBJ1-6, with 10 bases aligning to TRBD1. This CDR3 is built from 17 residues. CDR1 is MDHEN and CDR2 is SYDVKM in the germline V gene. Unmatched junction bases numbered 10, after V lost 7 bases and J lost 4 bases. The CDR3, as DNA: TGTGCCAGCATTCAGGGACAGGGGCGCGTGTATAATTCACCCCTCCACTTT. This translates into CASIQGQGRVYNSPLHF.

Many counts were recorded for this clonotype. The chain has TRBV11-2 and TRBJ1-3, with D unresolved. CDR1 is SGHAT, CDR2 FQNNGV, per germline. The CDR3 totals 12 residues. The V end was cut by 5 bases, the J end by 3 bases, with 5 bases between. The CDR3 reads CASSLDGNTIYF. CDR3 DNA: TGTGCCAGCAGCCTGGATGGAAACACCATATATTTT.

This clonotype was counted many times. The chain has TRBV7-2 and TRBJ2-5, with 13 nucleotides matching TRBD2. The CDR3 spans 15 residues. V shed 3 bases, J shed 4 bases, and the junction held 2 bases outside the gene matches. Germline assignment: CDR1 SGHTA and CDR2 FQGNSA. Written as DNA, the CDR3 is TGTGCCAGCAGCTTGACTAGCGGGGGGCCAGAGACCCAGTACTTC. Residues: CASSLTSGGPETQYF.

V and J are TRBV6-1 and TRBJ2-7; 8 nucleotides agree with TRBD1. The germline gives CDR1 MNHNS, CDR2 SASEGT. The CDR3 has 14 amino acids. V lost 6 bases and J lost 4; bases outside the gene matches: 8. The CDR3, as DNA: TGTGCCAGCAGGGCACAGGGGGTTAGTTACGAGCAGTACTTC. Its protein is CASRAQGVSYEQYF.

This clonotype was seen ten or more times. A much larger clone lies one base from this, so it may be a read error. The rearrangement uses TRBV27 and TRBJ1-1; maybe TRBD1 (5 bases). This CDR3 is 13 amino acids long. V was cut by 3 bases and J by 4 bases, with 9 bases left in between. Germline CDR1 reads MNHEY; CDR2 reads SMNVEV (reference sequence). CDR3 loop: CASSFRDGTEAFF. CDR3 in DNA: TGTGCCAGCAGTTTTAGGGACGGCACTGAAGCTTTCTTT.

V and J are TRBV6-1 and TRBJ2-5; 13 nucleotides align to TRBD2. Germline trimming cut 5 bases from V and 2 bases from J; bases unmatched to any gene: 5. In germline, CDR1 is MNHNS, CDR2 SASEGT. This CDR3 spans 16 amino acids. CDR3 region: CASSKTSGRTQETQYF. The DNA for the CDR3 is TGTGCCAGCAGTAAGACTAGCGGGAGGACACAAGAGACCCAGTACTTC.

This clonotype was recorded at least ten times. The chain combines TRBV3-1 with TRBJ2-1; D may be TRBD2 (6 bases). Between the trimmed V and J ends, which lost 0 bases and 0 bases, there was a span of 9 bases. CDR3 size: 16 residues. CDR1 and CDR2 from the germline V gene are LGHDT and YNNKEL (reference sequence). This CDR3 reads CASSQDAGSSYNEQFF. In DNA form, the CDR3 reads TGTGCCAGCAGCCAAGATGCGGGGAGCTCCTACAATGAGCAGTTCTTC.

The chain couples TRBV24-1 to TRBJ2-3, with D unresolved. The CDR3 length is 13 residues. Germline CDR1 KGHDR, CDR2 SFDVKD. The V end was cut by 5 bases, the J end by 2 bases, with 7 bases between. CDR3 nucleotides: TGTGCCACCAGTGGTGCCTACACAGATACGCAGTATTTT. Protein: CATSGAYTDTQYF.

The sample holds many counts of this clonotype. This CDR3 is CASSFGATRSYTF. CDR3 sequence (DNA): TGTGCCAGCTCATTCGGCGCGACAAGATCCTACACCTTC. The chain recombines TRBV28 with TRBJ1-2; D remains ambiguous. The V end was cut by 8 bases, the J end by 10 bases, with 20 bases between. The CDR3 is 13 residues long. Germline assignment: CDR1 MDHEN and CDR2 SYDVKM.

This clonotype was counted at least ten times. The V gene is TRBV20-1, the J gene TRBJ2-2; TRBD1 might be the D (6 bases). V was shortened by 6 bases and J by 0 bases, with 11 bases between the two germline ends. The length of the CDR3 is 14 residues. CDR1 DFQATT and CDR2 SNEGSKA come from the germline V gene (reference sequence). The chain's CDR3 is CSATDRSNTGELFF. The CDR3 nucleotides are TGCAGTGCAACGGACAGATCGAACACCGGGGAGCTGTTTTTT.

Ten or more counts support this clonotype. The rearrangement links TRBV6-5 to TRBJ2-5, with 9 nucleotides matching TRBD2. Trimming at V came to 5 bases and at J to 1 base, leaving 8 bases not matched to a gene. Germline V gene lookup returns CDR1 MNHEY and CDR2 SVGAGI. CDR3 length: 16 residues. In nucleotides, the CDR3 is TGTGCCAGCAGTCCCTCGACTAGCGGAAGCCAAGAGACCCAGTACTTC. Encoded protein: CASSPSTSGSQETQYF.

This clonotype was detected many times. This chain joins TRBV5-6 and TRBJ2-7, with D unclear. The CDR3 contains 12 residues. Germline V CDR1 and CDR2: SGHDT, YYEEEE. The V end lost 0 bases, the J end lost 7 bases, and 8 bases lay between the germline ends. CDR3 sequence: CASSLESQEQYF. In nucleotides, the CDR3 is TGTGCCAGCAGCTTGGAATCTCAGGAGCAGTACTTC.

In its sample, this clonotype was seen many times. The chain has TRBV6-1 and TRBJ1-1, with unresolved D. The germline V and J ends were trimmed by 0 bases and 5 bases, with 10 bases remaining between them. Germline CDR1 reads MNHNS; CDR2 reads SASEGT. The CDR3 runs 14 residues. CDR3 nucleotide sequence: TGTGCCAGCAGTGAAGCGGCGCGGCCGACTGAAGCTTTCTTT. Amino acid sequence: CASSEAARPTEAFF.

This clonotype was observed many times. The chain uses TRBV11-1 and TRBJ1-2; 10 bases agree with TRBD1. V was clipped by 1 base and J by 4 bases; unmatched bases: 6. Germline-derived CDR1 and CDR2 are SGHAT and FQDESV (reference sequence). The CDR3 contains 16 residues. The CDR3 here is CASSLGGTGAGYGYTF. CDR3 DNA: TGTGCCAGCAGCTTAGGCGGGACAGGGGCCGGCTATGGCTACACCTTC.